The source of this T cell receptor beta chain is a study of blood T cell repertoires in COVID-19. Resolution of symptoms, clearance, or two negative PCRs was present in recovered Cohort 3 donors. This table comes from immunoSEQ multiplex PCR, and its TCRdb copy is limited to in-frame clones, with some not included. The profile shows around 310,000 clones, roughly 90% of them singletons. In germline, CDR1 is LNHDA, CDR2 SQIVND (reference sequence). The CDR3 extends over 14 amino acids. The V end was cut by 8 bases, the J end by 0 bases, with 10 bases between. The chain joins TRBV19 to TRBJ1-4; TRBD1 is a possible D gene (5 bases). This sequence was found in a woman aged 25-40 years who had recovered from COVID-19. The sequencing input was PBMCs or T cells enriched from blood (not recorded which). The CDR3 DNA reads TGTGCCAGTGGGGGGGATGCAACTAATGAAAAACTGTTTTTT. Residues: CASGGDATNEKLFF.